The present TCR beta chain was sequenced within a study of blood T cell repertoires in COVID-19. Study-wide background: Collection of acute and convalescent COVID-19 samples took place in the United States, Italy and Spain.

The authors' processing: Reference gene primers were amplified, and this amplification served to estimate nucleated cell counts. TCRdb's copy holds only in-frame clones and misses some; the assay was immunoSEQ multiplex PCR. V, J and clone size are taken as reported in that table, and D and trimming were inferred from the DNA itself. The sample has about 26,000 clones, approximately 92% seen once. Germline V gene sequence: CDR1 SGDLS, CDR2 YYNGEE. The V end lost 0 bases, the J end lost 4 bases, and 10 bases lay between the germline ends. This CDR3 has 14 residues. The chain recombines TRBV9 with TRBJ2-5; weak D call: TRBD2 (5 bases). This TCR came from a human donor in a cohort sampled during active COVID-19. The sequenced sample was peripheral blood. The CDR3 nucleotides are TGTGCCAGCAGCGTAGTATCAAGCGGAGAGACCCAGTACTTC. This translates into CASSVVSSGETQYF.